These 29 T cell receptor beta chains came from one sample sequenced in a study of T cells in Graves' hyperthyroidism and ophthalmopathy. Using RNA transcripts as the source, TCR beta CDR3 regions were amplified. An initial round of RT-PCR targeting the TCR CDR3 relied on the HTBI primer set. TCRdb re-derived calls from the multiplex PCR reads in MiXCR, one entry per CDR3 protein. Here the sample spans about 580,000 distinct CDR3 sequences, 40% to 55% being singletons. The sample taken for sequencing was peripheral blood or thyroid tissue (not recorded which). The receptors shown here come from a woman between 18 and 29 years old with Graves' hyperthyroidism.

This clonotype occurred a few times. The J gene is TRBJ1-1, the V gene TRBV6-5, with 8 bases lining up with TRBD1. J lost 3 bases, V lost 0 bases, and 6 bases had no gene match. Germline V gene lookup returns CDR1 MNHEY and CDR2 SVGAGI. This CDR3 has 16 amino acids. The CDR3, as DNA: TGTGCCAGCAGTTACTCGATCAACAGGGGGGACACTGAAGCTTTCTTT. Translation: CASSYSINRGDTEAFF.

This clonotype was counted ten times or more. The chain employs TRBV6-1 and TRBJ2-7, with D hard to call. Trimming pared 5 bases from V and 2 bases from J, leaving 13 bases between. CDR1 MNHNS and CDR2 SASEGT come from the germline V gene. The CDR3 is 14 residues long. This chain's CDR3 is CASSFVRNTYEQYF. The CDR3 nucleotides are TGTGCCAGCAGTTTTGTCAGAAATACCTACGAGCAGTACTTC.

Ten or more counts support this clonotype. The V gene is TRBV25-1, the J gene TRBJ1-2; D is undetermined. The V gene's germline CDR1 is MGHDK and CDR2 SYGVNS. The CDR3 consists of 13 residues. With 4 bases removed from V and 3 bases from J, the gap between germline ends came to 9 bases. The CDR3 here is CASSGNSDYGYTF. The DNA of the CDR3 is TGTGCCAGCAGTGGTAACAGCGACTATGGCTACACCTTC.

This rearrangement joins TRBV29-1 to TRBJ1-2; 9 bases align to TRBD1. The V segment lost 7 bases and the J segment 7 bases; nucleotides outside the gene matches: 10. This CDR3 comprises 13 residues. Germline CDR1 reads SQVTM; CDR2 reads ANQGSEA. CDR3 coding DNA: TGCAGCGCCACAACAGGGGGCGTCTCTGGCTACACCTTC. It is translated as CSATTGGVSGYTF.

The chain carries TRBV19 and TRBJ1-1; 9 bases are shared with TRBD1. The CDR3 runs 14 residues. Germline lookup yields CDR1 LNHDA and CDR2 SQIVND (reference sequence). Unmatched junction bases numbered 8, after V lost 7 bases and J lost 5 bases. The CDR3 nucleotides are TGTGCCAGTAAGCCGGGACAGGGTTTTACTGAAGCTTTCTTT. This translates into CASKPGQGFTEAFF. Drawing the rest from reference TRBV19 and TRBJ1-1, the complete variable domain is DGGITQSPKYLFRKEGQNVTLSCEQNLNHDAMYWYRQDPGQGLRLIYYSQIVNDFQKGDIAEGYSVSREKKESFPLTVTSAQKNPTAFYLCASKPGQGFTEAFFGQGTRLTVV.

As concerns this clonotype: Since a much larger clone is just one base distant, this may be a read error. The conserved phenylalanine or tryptophan normally closing the CDR3 is absent here, so this likely arose from a read error. The V and J genes are TRBV12-5 and TRBJ1-1, with a possible D match to TRBD1 (5 bases). V shed 3 bases and J shed 5 bases, with 13 bases lying between them. Germline CDR1 is LGHNT and CDR2 is FRNRAP. This CDR3 has 14 amino acids. CDR3 nucleotides: TGTGCTAGTGGTTTTGGGGCGCTTCTAACTGAAGCTTTCTCT. This encodes CASGFGALLTEAFS.

This clonotype was seen repeatedly, ten times or more. Here the CDR3 DNA reads TGCAGCGTGCTGGACACAAACACCGGGGAGCTGTTTTTT. Translated: CSVLDTNTGELFF. This rearrangement joins TRBV29-1 to TRBJ2-2, with D possibly TRBD1 on 5 matching bases. Trimming removed 6 bases at V and 2 bases at J, with 10 bases between. The CDR3 has 13 amino acids. The germline V gene encodes CDR1 SQVTM and CDR2 ANQGSEA.

This clonotype came up many times. This rearrangement joins TRBV2 to TRBJ2-7; 7 bases map to TRBD1. The CDR3 covers 15 residues. Trimming took 2 bases from V and 4 from J; bases not matched to a gene: 8. Germline assignment: CDR1 SNHLY and CDR2 FYNNEI. The CDR3 sequence is CASSERTGAKYEQYF. CDR3 nucleotides: TGTGCCAGCAGTGAACGGACAGGCGCGAAATACGAGCAGTACTTC.

The chain combines TRBV12-3 or TRBV12-4 with TRBJ1-1, with 7 positions matching TRBD1. The V gene end was trimmed by 0 bases and the J gene end by 4 bases; junction bases not matched to a gene: 2. The CDR3 sequence is 14 residues long. CDR3 sequence: CASSLAGTATEAFF. The CDR3, as DNA: TGTGCCAGCAGTTTAGCGGGGACAGCCACTGAAGCTTTCTTT.

The chain joins TRBV10-3 to TRBJ2-3; 13 bases agree with TRBD2. CDR3 length: 20 amino acids. Looked up from germline, CDR1 is ENHRY and CDR2 is SYGVKD. V shed 11 bases and J 1 base; nucleotides not matched to a gene: 21. The chain's CDR3 is CAVRDGAGLAGVIGTDTQYF. The CDR3 DNA reads TGTGCCGTTAGGGACGGCGCCGGACTAGCGGGAGTTATCGGCACAGATACGCAGTATTTT.

In this sample, this clonotype turned up many times. The chain recombines TRBV5-1 with TRBJ1-2; 8 nucleotides align to TRBD1. V dropped 6 bases and J dropped 4; count of bases not matched to a gene: 11. Per germline, CDR1 SGHRS and CDR2 YFSETQ. The CDR3 runs 15 residues. CDR3: CASNRNAGTGYGYTF. CDR3 in DNA: TGCGCCAGCAACAGAAATGCCGGGACAGGCTATGGCTACACCTTC.

At least ten counts were recorded for this clonotype. The chain employs TRBV12-3 or TRBV12-4 and TRBJ1-1, with D uncertain. Trimming shortened V by 7 bases and J by 3 bases, and 6 bases separated the two germline ends. The CDR3 totals 11 residues. Here the CDR3 reads CASKTDTEAFF. The CDR3 nucleotides are TGTGCCAGCAAAACGGACACTGAAGCTTTCTTT.

This clonotype was seen repeatedly, ten times or more. The J gene is TRBJ1-2, the V gene TRBV19; possibly TRBD1 for D (5 bases). V was trimmed by 4 bases and J by 6 bases, leaving 6 bases between them. CDR3 length equals 11 residues. Germline V gene sequence: CDR1 LNHDA, CDR2 SQIVND (reference sequence). CDR3 sequence (DNA): TGTGCCAGTAGTAGACAGCATGGCTACACCTTC. Protein product: CASSRQHGYTF.

This clonotype was counted at least ten times. The CDR3 protein is CSARSGAETGELFF. The CDR3 nucleotides are TGCAGTGCGCGTTCCGGGGCCGAGACCGGGGAGCTGTTTTTT. The gene calls are TRBV20-1 and TRBJ2-2, with D perhaps assigned TRBD1 or TRBD2 (5 bases each). Germline V gene lookup returns CDR1 DFQATT and CDR2 SNEGSKA (reference sequence). This CDR3 region has 14 residues. V lost 6 bases to trimming and J lost 5 bases, with 16 bases between them.

This clonotype has at least ten counts. This chain uses TRBV11-3 with TRBJ2-5; 7 positions agree with TRBD2. Per germline, CDR1 SGHNT and CDR2 YENEEA. J gave up 5 bases and V 0 bases, and 9 bases lay outside the gene matches. CDR3 length equals 16 residues. The CDR3 DNA reads as TGTGCCAGCAGCTTAGATCTGGCGGGAGAGGGTGAGACCCAGTACTTC. Translating it yields CASSLDLAGEGETQYF.

V usage is TRBV29-1 and J usage is TRBJ1-2; a weak D match, TRBD1 (5 bases). CDR3 size: 15 residues. CDR1 is SQVTM, CDR2 ANQGSEA, per germline. Trimming stripped 0 bases from V and 2 bases from J, with 13 bases between. CDR3: CSVEDSAGVNYGYTF. As DNA, the CDR3 is TGCAGCGTTGAAGATAGTGCGGGGGTCAACTATGGCTACACCTTC.

This clonotype occurred many times. The chain recombines TRBV27 with TRBJ2-7; possible D gene TRBD1, 6 bases. Trimming removed 3 bases from V and 4 bases from J, with 16 bases in between. The germline V gene has CDR1 MNHEY and CDR2 SMNVEV (reference sequence). The length of the CDR3 is 15 residues. CDR3 in DNA: TGTGCCAGCAGTTTGGGCGCCGGAGACAGGTACGAGCAGTACTTC. Its protein is CASSLGAGDRYEQYF.

The count of this clonotype is one. A much larger clonotype is one base distant, so this may be a read error. The V call is TRBV10-3, the J call TRBJ2-2; weak D call: TRBD2 (5 bases). This CDR3 is built from 13 residues. Germline V gene sequence: CDR1 ENHRY, CDR2 SYGVKD. Trimming took 9 bases from V and 4 from J, leaving 12 bases between them. This chain's CDR3 is CAMRAEGTGELFF. The CDR3 DNA is TGTGCCATGAGGGCAGAGGGCACCGGGGAGCTGTTTTTT.

This clonotype was counted at least ten times. V usage is TRBV2 and J usage is TRBJ2-5, with D possibly being TRBD1 or TRBD2 (5 bases each). CDR1 is SNHLY and CDR2 is FYNNEI in the germline V gene. CDR3 length: 13 amino acids. V lost 4 bases and J lost 4, with 10 bases in between. The DNA for the CDR3 is TGTGCCAGCAGTGCCGGGGCTCGAGAGACCCAGTACTTC. It codes for CASSAGARETQYF.

Comment on this clonotype: A much larger clone is a single base away; this may be a read error. CDR3 residues: CASSAFRRTAYF. CDR3 nucleotide sequence: TGTGCCAGCAGCGCTTTTAGAAGAACAGCTTACTTT. This rearrangement joins TRBV6-2 or TRBV6-3 to TRBJ1-1; D call uncertain. The germline CDR1 and CDR2 sequences are MNHEY and SVGEGT. The length of the CDR3 is 12 residues.

The V and J genes are TRBV9 and TRBJ2-5; D not certain. With 3 bases removed from V and 5 bases from J, the gap between germline ends came to 8 bases. This CDR3 is built from 12 residues. Germline CDR1 is SGDLS and CDR2 is YYNGEE. Written as DNA, the CDR3 is TGTGCCAGCAGCGACTATAGGGAGACCCAGTACTTC. As protein: CASSDYRETQYF.

A note on this clonotype: One end of the junction varies from germline; a read error may be responsible. The chain links TRBV7-8 to TRBJ1-2; 9 bases fit TRBD1. Looked up from germline, CDR1 is SGHVS and CDR2 is FQNEAQ. The CDR3 is 17 amino acids. CDR3 protein: CASSLARTGDLYYGYTF. The CDR3, as DNA: TGTGCCAGCAGCTTAGCGCGGACAGGGGATTTGTACTACGGCTACACCTTC.

At least ten counts were recorded for this clonotype. The chain combines TRBV19 with TRBJ1-5; D might be TRBD1 (5 bases). CDR3 size: 15 residues. Trimming cost V 5 bases and J 0 bases, with 11 bases left between them. The germline V gene has CDR1 LNHDA and CDR2 SQIVND (reference sequence). The CDR3 DNA is TGTGCCAGTAGTGACGGGGCAATTAGCAATCAGCCCCAGCATTTT. Its translation is CASSDGAISNQPQHF.

This clonotype was picked up a small number of times. The rearrangement joins TRBV20-1 to TRBJ1-1; TRBD1 agrees at 7 bases. Germline values: CDR1 DFQATT, CDR2 SNEGSKA (reference sequence). The CDR3 has 14 residues. Losses at the gene ends were 4 bases for V and 4 bases for J; bases not matched to a gene: 9. The CDR3 DNA reads as TGCAGTGCTATCCCCAGGGGGACGGGCACTGAAGCTTTCTTT. Translating it yields CSAIPRGTGTEAFF.

The V call is TRBV29-1, the J call TRBJ1-3, with 8 bases aligning to TRBD1. The CDR3 runs to 13 residues. CDR1 and CDR2 from the germline V gene are SQVTM and ANQGSEA. Unmatched junction bases numbered 3, after V lost 4 bases and J lost 4 bases. As DNA, the CDR3 is TGCAGCGTTGGGGGACAGGAAGGAAACACCATATATTTT. Translating it yields CSVGGQEGNTIYF.

J is TRBJ1-5 and V is TRBV2, with a tentative D call TRBD1 (5 bases). Deletions cut 5 bases from V and 6 bases from J, with 23 bases between. From germline, CDR1 is SNHLY and CDR2 FYNNEI. The CDR3 extends over 17 amino acids. Written as DNA, the CDR3 is TGTGCCAGCAGTTTATCGGGGGACGGAATCCTTGGTCAGCCCCAGCATTTT. Translated, it gives CASSLSGDGILGQPQHF. Based on the CDR3 plus reference TRBV2 and TRBJ1-5, the full variable domain is EPEVTQTPSHQVTQMGQEVILRCVPISNHLYFYWYRQILGQKVEFLVSFYNNEISEKSEIFDDQFSVERPDGSNFTLKIRSTKLEDSAMYFCASSLSGDGILGQPQHFGDGTRLSIL.

V and J are TRBV12-3 or TRBV12-4 and TRBJ1-2; possibly TRBD1 for D (5 bases). This CDR3 comprises 16 residues. The germline V and J ends were trimmed by 5 bases and 1 base, with 17 bases remaining between them. The CDR3 nucleotides read TGTGCCAGCAGTCGACTGGCGGGGACGCTTAACTATGGCTACACCTTC. It codes for CASSRLAGTLNYGYTF.

The chain carries TRBV3-1 and TRBJ1-6, with a weak D call TRBD1 (5 bases). The germline V and J ends were trimmed by 1 base and 10 bases, with 17 bases remaining between them. The CDR3 sequence is 16 residues long. CDR1 is LGHDT, CDR2 YNNKEL, per germline (reference sequence). The CDR3 nucleotides read TGTGCCAGCAGCCAAGGAGTTCCGGCCGGGGGGTCACCCCTCCACTTT. Protein: CASSQGVPAGGSPLHF.

This clonotype was detected once. The chain couples TRBV7-3 to TRBJ1-1, with D uncertain. Germline V gene data show CDR1 as SGHTA and CDR2 as FQGTGA. The CDR3 is 14 residues long. V was pared by 6 bases and J by 7 bases, with 18 bases between. The CDR3 nucleotides are TGTGCCAGCAGTGAATTGGCGGGTAGAAGTGAAGCTTTCTTT. Translating it yields CASSELAGRSEAFF.